The clone carrying this T cell receptor beta chain appeared once. The antigen remains undetermined. A 120-subject validation cohort, separate from the roughly 700-subject first cohort, supplied the donors. The CDR3 runs to 17 residues. The germline V gene has CDR1 MGHRA and CDR2 YSYEKL. V was pared by 6 bases and J by 3 bases, with 15 bases of the junction left unmatched. This specimen comes from a study of cytomegalovirus exposure and HLA in healthy donors. The study's findings and limits: Cytomegalovirus association was listed for about 180 TCR beta chains. Three chains linked to CMV were shown in vitro to be specific for CMV antigens. The majority of TCR sequences were rare, yet some public TCRs appeared in many donors.

Assay used: immunoSEQ multiplex PCR; TCRdb lists only in-frame clones, some missing. The data hold around 63,000 clones, with around 90% observed a single time. The source of this sequence is a woman aged 18 to 35 in good health and CMV-seronegative. The sequenced sample was PBMCs. This chain joins TRBV4-1 and TRBJ1-2; TRBD1 matches at 8 bases. CDR3 bases: TGCGCCAGCAGTTTAAGTGGTCGTGGACAGGGAGACTATGGCTACACCTTC. The encoded protein is CASSLSGRGQGDYGYTF.